One T cell receptor beta chain is described in this entry. The CDR3 spans 16 residues. Germline CDR1 is MGHRA and CDR2 is YSYEKL. V was pared by 0 bases and J by 8 bases, with 16 bases between. The data derive from a study of blood T cells in healthy people across ages. Together with a sample-barcoded 5' primer, a J-beta primer mix was included in a second PCR lasting about 6 to 11 cycles. Every sample returned 2.5 million or more CDR3-containing paired-end reads. TCRdb recomputed calls from the 5' RACE reads with MiXCR, one row per CDR3 protein. The sample has about a million distinct CDR3 sequences; roughly 48% are singletons.

Sequencing was performed on blood. The sequence derives from a man younger than 40 in good health. The V gene is TRBV4-1, the J gene TRBJ1-4, with a tentative D call TRBD1 (5 bases). The CDR3 region is CASSQDGSGDWEKLFF. For the CDR3, the DNA is TGCGCCAGCAGCCAAGATGGTTCGGGGGACTGGGAAAAACTGTTTTTT.